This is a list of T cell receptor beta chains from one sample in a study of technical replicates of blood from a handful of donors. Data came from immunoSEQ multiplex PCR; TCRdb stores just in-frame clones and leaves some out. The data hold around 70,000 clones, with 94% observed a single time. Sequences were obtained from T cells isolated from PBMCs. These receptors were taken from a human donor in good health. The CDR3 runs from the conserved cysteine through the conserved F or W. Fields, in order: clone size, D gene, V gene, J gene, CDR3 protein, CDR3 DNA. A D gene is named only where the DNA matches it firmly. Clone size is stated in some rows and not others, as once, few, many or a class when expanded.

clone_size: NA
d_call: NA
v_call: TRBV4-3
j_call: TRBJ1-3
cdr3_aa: CASSQYRSSGNTIYF
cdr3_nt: TGCGCCAGCAGCCAGTACAGGTCCTCTGGAAACACCATATATTTT

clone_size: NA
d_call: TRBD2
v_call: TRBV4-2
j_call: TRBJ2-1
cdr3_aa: CASSQESSGRNEQFF
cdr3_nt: TGTGCCAGCAGCCAGGAGTCTAGCGGGAGAAATGAGCAGTTCTTC

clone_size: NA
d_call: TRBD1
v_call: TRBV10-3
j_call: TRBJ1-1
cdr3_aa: CAISPGLSGQGVSTEAFF
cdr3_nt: TGTGCCATCAGCCCCGGACTCTCGGGACAGGGCGTTAGCACTGAAGCTTTCTTT

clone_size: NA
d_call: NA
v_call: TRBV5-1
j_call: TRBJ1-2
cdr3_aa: CASSTGTGKNYGYTF
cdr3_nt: TGCGCCAGCAGCACGGGCACAGGGAAAAACTATGGCTACACCTTC

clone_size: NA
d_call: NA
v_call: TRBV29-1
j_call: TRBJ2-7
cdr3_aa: CSVEYSGTTTYEQYF
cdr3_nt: TGCAGCGTTGAGTATTCCGGGACAACCACCTACGAGCAGTACTTC

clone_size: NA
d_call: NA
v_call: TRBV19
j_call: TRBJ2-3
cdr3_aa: CASSILPTDTQYF
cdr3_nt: TGTGCCAGTAGTATCCTCCCTACAGATACGCAGTATTTT

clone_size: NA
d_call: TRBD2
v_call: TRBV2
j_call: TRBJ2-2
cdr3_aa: CAQRGGTSSGELFF
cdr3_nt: TGTGCCCAGAGGGGCGGGACTAGCTCCGGGGAGCTGTTTTTT

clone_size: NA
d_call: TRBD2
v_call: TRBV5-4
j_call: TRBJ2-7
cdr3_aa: CASSGASGGPYEQYF
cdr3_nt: TGTGCCAGCAGCGGGGCTAGCGGGGGGCCCTACGAGCAGTACTTC

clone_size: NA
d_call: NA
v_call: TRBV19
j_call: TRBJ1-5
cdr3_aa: CASSRGTDNQPQHF
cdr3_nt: TGTGCCAGTAGCCGGGGGACGGACAATCAGCCCCAGCATTTT

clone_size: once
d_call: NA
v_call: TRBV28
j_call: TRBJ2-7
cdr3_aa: CASSHPLGSSYEQYF
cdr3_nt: TGTGCCAGCAGCCACCCTCTTGGGAGCTCCTACGAGCAGTACTTC

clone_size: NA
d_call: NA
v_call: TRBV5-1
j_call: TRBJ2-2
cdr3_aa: CASGQQVQDTGELFF
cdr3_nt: TGCGCCAGCGGCCAACAGGTTCAGGACACCGGGGAGCTGTTTTTT

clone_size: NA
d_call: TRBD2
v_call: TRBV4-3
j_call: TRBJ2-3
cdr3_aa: CASSLGLAARGTDTQYF
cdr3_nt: TGCGCCAGCAGCTTGGGACTAGCGGCGAGGGGCACAGATACGCAGTATTTT

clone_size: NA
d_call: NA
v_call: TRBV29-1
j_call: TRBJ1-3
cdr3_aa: CSVEPLGPDSNTIYF
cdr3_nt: TGCAGCGTTGAGCCCCTAGGGCCCGACAGCAACACCATATATTTT

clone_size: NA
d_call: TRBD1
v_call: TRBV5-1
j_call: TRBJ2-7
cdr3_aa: CASSPGDSSYEQYF
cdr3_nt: TGCGCCAGCAGCCCAGGGGACAGCTCCTACGAGCAGTACTTC

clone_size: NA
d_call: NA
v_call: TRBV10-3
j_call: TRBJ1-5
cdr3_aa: CAISESSGYQPQHF
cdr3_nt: TGTGCCATCAGTGAGTCATCAGGGTATCAGCCCCAGCATTTT

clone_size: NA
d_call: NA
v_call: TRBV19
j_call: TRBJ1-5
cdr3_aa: CASSIGGSLNQPQHF
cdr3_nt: TGTGCCAGTAGTATAGGAGGCAGCCTAAATCAGCCCCAGCATTTT

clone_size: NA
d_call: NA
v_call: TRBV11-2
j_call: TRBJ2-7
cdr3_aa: CASSITGENEQYF
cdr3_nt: TGTGCCAGCAGCATAACGGGGGAGAACGAGCAGTACTTC

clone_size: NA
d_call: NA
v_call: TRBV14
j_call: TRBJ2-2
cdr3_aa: CASSQVPGVNTGELFF
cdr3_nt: TGTGCCAGCAGCCAAGTGCCAGGGGTAAACACCGGGGAGCTGTTTTTT

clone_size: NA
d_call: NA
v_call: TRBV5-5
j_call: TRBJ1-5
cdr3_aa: CASSFSQGYNQPQHF
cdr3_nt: TGTGCCAGCAGCTTCTCACAGGGCTACAATCAGCCCCAGCATTTT

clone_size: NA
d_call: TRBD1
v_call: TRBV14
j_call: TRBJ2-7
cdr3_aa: CASSQGTGRRHEQYF
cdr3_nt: TGTGCCAGCAGCCAAGGGACAGGGAGAAGACACGAGCAGTACTTC

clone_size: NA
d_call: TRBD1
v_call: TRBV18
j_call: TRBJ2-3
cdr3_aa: CASSTARQGTDTQYF
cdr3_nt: TGTGCCAGCTCAACGGCCCGACAGGGGACAGATACGCAGTATTTT

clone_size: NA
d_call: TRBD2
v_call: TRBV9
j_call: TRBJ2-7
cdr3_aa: CASRLLAGASTYEQYF
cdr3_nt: TGTGCCAGCAGGTTACTAGCGGGGGCTTCAACCTACGAGCAGTACTTC

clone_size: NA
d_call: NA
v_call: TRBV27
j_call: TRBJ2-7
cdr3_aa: CASSLSIGDSPSYEQYF
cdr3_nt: TGTGCCAGCAGTTTATCGATCGGCGACTCCCCATCCTACGAGCAGTACTTC

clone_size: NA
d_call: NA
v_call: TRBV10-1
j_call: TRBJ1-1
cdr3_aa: CASSERLDTEAFF
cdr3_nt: TGCGCCAGCAGTGAGCGGTTGGACACTGAAGCTTTCTTT

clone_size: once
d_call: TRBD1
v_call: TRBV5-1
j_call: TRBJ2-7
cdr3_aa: CASSLGEGGSGVNEQYF
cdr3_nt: TGCGCCAGCAGCTTGGGAGAAGGGGGCTCCGGAGTCAACGAGCAGTACTTC

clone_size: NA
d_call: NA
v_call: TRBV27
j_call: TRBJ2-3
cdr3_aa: CATKGGMADTQYF
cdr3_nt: TGTGCCACCAAGGGGGGGATGGCAGATACGCAGTATTTT

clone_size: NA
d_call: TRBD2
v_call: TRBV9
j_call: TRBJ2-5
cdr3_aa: CASSPAGGETQYF
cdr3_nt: TGTGCCAGCAGCCCAGCGGGAGGTGAGACCCAGTACTTC

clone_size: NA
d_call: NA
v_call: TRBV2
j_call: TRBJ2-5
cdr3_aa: CASSATGSQETQYF
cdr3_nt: TGTGCCAGCAGTGCTACAGGAAGCCAAGAGACCCAGTACTTC

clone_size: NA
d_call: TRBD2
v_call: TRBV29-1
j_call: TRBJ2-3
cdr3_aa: CSVPLAGGLTDTQYF
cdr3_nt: TGCAGCGTTCCGCTAGCGGGAGGATTAACAGATACGCAGTATTTT

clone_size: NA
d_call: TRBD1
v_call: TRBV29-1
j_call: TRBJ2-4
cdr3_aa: CSAGDRENAKNIQYF
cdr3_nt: TGCAGCGCCGGGGACAGGGAAAACGCCAAAAACATTCAGTACTTC

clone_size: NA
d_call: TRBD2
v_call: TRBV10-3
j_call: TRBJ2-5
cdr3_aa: CAISSAGLETQYF
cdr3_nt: TGTGCCATCAGCTCAGCGGGATTGGAGACCCAGTACTTC

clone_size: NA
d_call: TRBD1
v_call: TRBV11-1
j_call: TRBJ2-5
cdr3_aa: CASSRTGGQETQYF
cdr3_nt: TGTGCCAGCAGCAGGACAGGGGGCCAAGAGACCCAGTACTTC

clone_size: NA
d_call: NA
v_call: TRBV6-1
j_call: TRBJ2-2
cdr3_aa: CASSEYRGGTGELFF
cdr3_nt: TGTGCCAGCAGTGAATACAGGGGGGGGACCGGGGAGCTGTTTTTT

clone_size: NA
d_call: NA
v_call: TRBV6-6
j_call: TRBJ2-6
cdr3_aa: CASTGDGTSGANVLTF
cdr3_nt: TGTGCCAGCACGGGGGACGGAACCTCTGGGGCCAACGTCCTGACTTTC

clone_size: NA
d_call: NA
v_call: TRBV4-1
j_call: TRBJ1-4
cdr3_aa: CASSQTETSTNEKLFF
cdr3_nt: TGCGCCAGCAGCCAAACCGAAACATCAACTAATGAAAAACTGTTTTTT

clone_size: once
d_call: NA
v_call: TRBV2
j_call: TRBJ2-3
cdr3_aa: CASRYQGLSTDTQYF
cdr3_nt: TGTGCCAGCAGGTACCAGGGGTTGAGCACAGATACGCAGTATTTT

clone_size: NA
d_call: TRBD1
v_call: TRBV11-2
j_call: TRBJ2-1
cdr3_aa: CASTKGGDRGSNEQFF
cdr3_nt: TGTGCCAGCACCAAGGGGGGGGACAGGGGATCGAATGAGCAGTTCTTC

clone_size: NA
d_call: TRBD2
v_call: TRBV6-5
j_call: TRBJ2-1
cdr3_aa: CASSYATSGYNEQFF
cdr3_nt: TGTGCCAGCAGTTACGCTACTAGCGGGTACAATGAGCAGTTCTTC

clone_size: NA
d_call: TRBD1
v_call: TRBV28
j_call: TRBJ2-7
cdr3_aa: CASSPPGTGVHEQYF
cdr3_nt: TGTGCCAGCAGTCCTCCCGGGACAGGGGTCCACGAGCAGTACTTC

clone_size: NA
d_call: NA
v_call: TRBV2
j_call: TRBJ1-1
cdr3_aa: CASSLDGTYTEAFF
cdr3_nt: TGTGCCAGCAGCCTTGACGGGACTTACACTGAAGCTTTCTTT

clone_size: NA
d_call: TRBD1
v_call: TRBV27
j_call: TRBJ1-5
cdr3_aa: CASSPDRGITQPQHF
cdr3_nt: TGTGCCAGCAGTCCCGACAGGGGGATAACTCAGCCCCAGCATTTT

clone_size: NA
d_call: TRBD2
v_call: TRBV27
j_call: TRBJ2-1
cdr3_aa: CASRTSLGFFNEQFF
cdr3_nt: TGTGCCAGCAGGACTAGCTTAGGTTTTTTCAATGAGCAGTTCTTC

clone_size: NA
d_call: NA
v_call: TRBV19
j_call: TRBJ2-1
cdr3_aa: CASSISPLATEQFF
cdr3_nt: TGTGCCAGTAGTATTAGCCCCCTCGCTACTGAGCAGTTCTTC

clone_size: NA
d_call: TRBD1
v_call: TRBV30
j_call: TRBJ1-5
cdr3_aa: CAWSDRGFDQPQHF
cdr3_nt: TGTGCCTGGAGTGACAGGGGATTTGATCAGCCCCAGCATTTT

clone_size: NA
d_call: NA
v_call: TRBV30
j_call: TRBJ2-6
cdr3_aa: CAWAGTRVSGANVLTF
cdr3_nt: TGTGCCTGGGCGGGTACCCGGGTATCGGGGGCCAACGTCCTGACTTTC

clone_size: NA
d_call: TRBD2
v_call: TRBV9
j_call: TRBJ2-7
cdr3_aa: CASSDGTSSYEQYF
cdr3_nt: TGTGCCAGCAGCGACGGGACTAGCTCCTACGAGCAGTACTTC

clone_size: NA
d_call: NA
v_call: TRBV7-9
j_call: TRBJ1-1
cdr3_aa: CASTFDSEAFF
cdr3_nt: TGTGCCAGCACCTTTGACAGTGAAGCTTTCTTT

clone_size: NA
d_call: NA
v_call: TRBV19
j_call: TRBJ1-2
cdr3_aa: CASLQGNNYGYTF
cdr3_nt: TGTGCCAGTTTGCAGGGAAATAACTATGGCTACACCTTC

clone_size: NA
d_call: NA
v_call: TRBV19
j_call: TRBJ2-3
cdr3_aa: CASSEERAVADTQYF
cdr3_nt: TGTGCCAGTAGTGAGGAGCGGGCTGTTGCAGATACGCAGTATTTT

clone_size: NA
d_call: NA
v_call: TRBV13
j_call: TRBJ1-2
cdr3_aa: CASSINRESYNYGYTF
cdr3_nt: TGTGCCAGCAGCATTAACAGGGAATCTTATAACTATGGCTACACCTTC

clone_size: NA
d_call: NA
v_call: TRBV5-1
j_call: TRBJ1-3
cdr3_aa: CASREQDSPGNTIYF
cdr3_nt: TGCGCCAGCAGAGAGCAGGACTCTCCTGGAAACACCATATATTTT

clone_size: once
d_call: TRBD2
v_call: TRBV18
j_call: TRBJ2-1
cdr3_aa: CASSEAGGRVDEQFF
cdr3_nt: TGTGCCAGCTCAGAAGCGGGAGGGAGGGTTGATGAGCAGTTCTTC

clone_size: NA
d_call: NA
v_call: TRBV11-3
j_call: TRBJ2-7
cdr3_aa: CASSPPSGEQYF
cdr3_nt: TGTGCCAGCAGCCCCCCGTCGGGCGAGCAGTACTTC

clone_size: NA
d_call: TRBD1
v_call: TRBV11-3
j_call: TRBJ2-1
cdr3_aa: CASSLGQGYGNEQFF
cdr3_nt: TGTGCCAGCAGCTTGGGACAGGGTTACGGCAATGAGCAGTTCTTC

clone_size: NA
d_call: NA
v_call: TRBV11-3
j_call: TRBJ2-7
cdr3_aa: CASSLWGAPSYEQYF
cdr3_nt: TGTGCCAGCAGCTTATGGGGAGCGCCTTCCTACGAGCAGTACTTC